This T cell receptor (beta chain) was observed in a study of early T cells in non-severe SARS-CoV-2 infection listed by TCRdb under 2021. Study-wide context: Bulk RNA from unsorted whole blood was used for TCR sequencing, so alpha and beta chains could not be paired.

Library prep was done by 5' RACE. TCRdb names NextSeq 500 as the instrument used. To correct for sequencing error and PCR bias, the TCR library protocol tagged individual cDNA molecules with unique molecular identifiers. Both TCR alpha and beta chains were sequenced, and tight co-correlation was observed between alpha and beta sequence abundances in each sample. From the authors' description of their analysis: Decombinator V4 was used to perform V gene, J gene and CDR3 annotation of TCR sequences. TCRs were defined as expanded if a significant change between any two time points was detected under a Poisson model with p below 0.0001. TCR abundances were normalised to the total number of TCRs sequenced per sample and expressed as counts per million. TRAV1-2 paired with TRAJ12, TRAJ20 or TRAJ33 defined MAIT TCRs, while TRAV10 paired with TRAJ18 defined iNKT TCRs. VDJdb, accessed 1 November 2021, was searched for CMV, EBV and SARS-CoV-2 annotated TCRs, excluding TCRs annotated for multiple antigens. TCRdb's own reprocessing of the public reads used fastp at Q25 and MiXCR and kept productive beta chains. One record per CDR3 amino acid sequence lists the most common genes and DNA. Here the V and J calls rest on TCRdb's processing, not on the authors' analysis. The sample records over 30,000 distinct CDR3 sequences, around 4.1% of which are singletons. The ten largest account for 5.9% of the sample.

Reading the germline V gene gives CDR1 SGHRS and CDR2 YFSETQ. Clipping removes 3 bases from V and 1 base from J, with 2 as the unmatched junction base count. Its CDR3 holds 16 amino acids, cysteine through phenylalanine. Solely the CDR3 DNA is kept, with 48 bases framed from the first base. This clonotype was found many times. No antigen is known for it. Per-base qualities were not stored, and no clone one base away is much larger. This was a case-control study nested in a cohort of healthcare workers in London, UK, who had nasopharyngeal swab PCR tests and blood samples taken every week. Between 23 and 31 March 2020, the week of the UK lockdown, healthcare workers were enrolled and then followed up weekly for as long as 16 weeks. What the work shows at the level of the full study, not this receptor alone: Matching against VDJdb was skewed toward anti-spike CD8 responses, likely underestimated virus-specific expansions, and missed private and CD4 specificities.

Sequencing used whole blood. This clonotype was sampled from an adult who was a healthcare worker with PCR-confirmed SARS-CoV-2 infection or an uninfected control (not recorded which). The receptor chain draws on TRBV5-1 and TRBJ2-2, with 11 bases matching TRBD2. In nucleotide form, the sequence is TGCGCCAGCAGCTCTACTAGCGGGGGGAACACCGGGGAGCTGTTTTTT. The resulting protein is CASSSTSGGNTGELFF.